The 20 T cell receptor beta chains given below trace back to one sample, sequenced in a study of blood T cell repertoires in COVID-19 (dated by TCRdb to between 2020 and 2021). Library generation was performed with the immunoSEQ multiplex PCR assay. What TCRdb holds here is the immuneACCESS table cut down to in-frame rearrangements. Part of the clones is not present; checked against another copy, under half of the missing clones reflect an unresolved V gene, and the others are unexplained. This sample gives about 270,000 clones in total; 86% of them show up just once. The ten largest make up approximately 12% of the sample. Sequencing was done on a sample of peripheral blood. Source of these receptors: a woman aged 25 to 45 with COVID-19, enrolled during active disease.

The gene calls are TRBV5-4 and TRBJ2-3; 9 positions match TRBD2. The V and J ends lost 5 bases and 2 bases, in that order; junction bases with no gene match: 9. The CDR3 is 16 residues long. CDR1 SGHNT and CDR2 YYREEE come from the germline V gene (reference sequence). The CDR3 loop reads CASSSRLAGITDTQYF. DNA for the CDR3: TGTGCCAGCAGTAGTCGTCTAGCGGGGATCACAGATACGCAGTATTTT.

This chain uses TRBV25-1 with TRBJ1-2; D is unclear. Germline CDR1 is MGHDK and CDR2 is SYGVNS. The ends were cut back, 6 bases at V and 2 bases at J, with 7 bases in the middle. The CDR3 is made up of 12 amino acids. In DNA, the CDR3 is TGTGCCAGCAGAAACGGGAACTATGGCTACACCTTC. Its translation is CASRNGNYGYTF.

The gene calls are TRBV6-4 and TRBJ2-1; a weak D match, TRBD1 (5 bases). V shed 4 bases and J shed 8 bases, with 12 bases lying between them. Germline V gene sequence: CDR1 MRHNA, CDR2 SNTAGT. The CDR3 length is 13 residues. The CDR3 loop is CASSAVGVDEQFF. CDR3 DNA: TGTGCCAGCAGTGCCGTAGGGGTTGATGAGCAGTTCTTC.

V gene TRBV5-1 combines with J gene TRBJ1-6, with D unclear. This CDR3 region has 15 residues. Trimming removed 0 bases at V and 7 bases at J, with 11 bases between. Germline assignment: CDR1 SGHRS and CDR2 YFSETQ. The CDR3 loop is CASSLAEGTNSPLHF. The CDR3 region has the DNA TGCGCCAGCAGCTTGGCCGAGGGAACGAATTCACCCCTCCACTTT.

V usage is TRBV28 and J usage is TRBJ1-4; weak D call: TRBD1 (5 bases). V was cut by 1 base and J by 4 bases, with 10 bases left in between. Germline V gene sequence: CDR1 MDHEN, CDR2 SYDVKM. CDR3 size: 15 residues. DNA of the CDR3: TGTGCCAGCAGTTTATTGACGGGGGGTAATGAAAAACTGTTTTTT. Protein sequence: CASSLLTGGNEKLFF. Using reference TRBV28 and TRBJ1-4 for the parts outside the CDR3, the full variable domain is DVKVTQSSRYLVKRTGEKVFLECVQDMDHENMFWYRQDPGLGLRLIYFSYDVKMKEKGDIPEGYSVSREKKERFSLILESASTNQTSMYLCASSLLTGGNEKLFFGSGTQLSVL.

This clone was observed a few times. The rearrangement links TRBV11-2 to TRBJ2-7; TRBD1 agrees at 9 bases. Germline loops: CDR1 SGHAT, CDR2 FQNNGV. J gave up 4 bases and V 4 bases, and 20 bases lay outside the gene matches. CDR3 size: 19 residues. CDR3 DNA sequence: TGTGCCAGCAGCTCACCCGACAGGGGGTTCCTGCTAAGTCCTTACGAGCAGTACTTC. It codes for CASSSPDRGFLLSPYEQYF.

The CDR3 loop is CASSSGQGRTPLHF. CDR3 nucleotides: TGTGCCAGCAGCTCGGGACAGGGGCGGACACCCCTCCACTTT. The rearrangement uses TRBV7-9 and TRBJ1-6, with 10 bases identical to TRBD1. This CDR3 comprises 14 residues. Germline CDR1 and CDR2: SEHNR and FQNEAQ (reference sequence). After removal of 4 bases from V and 11 bases from J, the junction contained 5 bases not matched to a gene.

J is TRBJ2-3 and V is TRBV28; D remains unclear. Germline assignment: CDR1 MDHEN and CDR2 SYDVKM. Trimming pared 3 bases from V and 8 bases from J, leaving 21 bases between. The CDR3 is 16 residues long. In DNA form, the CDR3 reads TGTGCCAGCAGTTTGAGCCAACCGGCCTTGGCGGCTACGCAGTATTTT. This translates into CASSLSQPALAATQYF.

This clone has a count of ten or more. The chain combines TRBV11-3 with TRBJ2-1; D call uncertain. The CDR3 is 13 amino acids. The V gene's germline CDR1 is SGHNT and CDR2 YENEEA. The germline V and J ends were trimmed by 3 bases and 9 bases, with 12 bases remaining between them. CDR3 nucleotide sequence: TGTGCCAGCAGCTTTACGGTCTTTAGTGAGCAGTTCTTC. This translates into CASSFTVFSEQFF.

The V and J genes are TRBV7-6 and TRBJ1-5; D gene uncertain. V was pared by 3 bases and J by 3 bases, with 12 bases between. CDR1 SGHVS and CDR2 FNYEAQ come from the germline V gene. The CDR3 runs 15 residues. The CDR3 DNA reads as TGTGCCAGCAGCTTGGAGCCGGGAGACAATCAGCCCCAGCATTTT. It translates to CASSLEPGDNQPQHF. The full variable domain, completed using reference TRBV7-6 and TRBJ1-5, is GAGVSQSPRYKVTKRGQDVALRCDPISGHVSLYWYRQALGQGPEFLTYFNYEAQQDKSGLPNDRFSAERPEGSISTLTIQRTEQRDSAMYRCASSLEPGDNQPQHFGDGTRLSIL.

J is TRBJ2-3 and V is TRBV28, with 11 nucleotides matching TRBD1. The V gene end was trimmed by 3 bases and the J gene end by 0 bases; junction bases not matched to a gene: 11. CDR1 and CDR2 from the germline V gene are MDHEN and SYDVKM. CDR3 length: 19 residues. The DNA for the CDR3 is TGTGCCAGCAGTTTGTCCGGGACAGGGGGGCCTTCTAGCACAGATACGCAGTATTTT. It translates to CASSLSGTGGPSSTDTQYF.

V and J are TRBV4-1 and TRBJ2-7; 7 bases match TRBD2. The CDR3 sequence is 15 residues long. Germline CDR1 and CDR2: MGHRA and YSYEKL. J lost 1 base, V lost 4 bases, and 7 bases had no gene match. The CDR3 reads CASSLTPGGSYEQYF. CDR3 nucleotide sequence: TGCGCCAGCAGCCTTACCCCGGGGGGATCCTACGAGCAGTACTTC.

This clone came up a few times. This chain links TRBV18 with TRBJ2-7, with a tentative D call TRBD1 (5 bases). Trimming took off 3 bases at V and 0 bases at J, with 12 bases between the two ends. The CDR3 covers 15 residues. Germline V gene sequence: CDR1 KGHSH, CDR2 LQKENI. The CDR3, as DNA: TGTGCCAGCTCACCTACCCGACAGTACTCCTACGAGCAGTACTTC. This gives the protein CASSPTRQYSYEQYF.

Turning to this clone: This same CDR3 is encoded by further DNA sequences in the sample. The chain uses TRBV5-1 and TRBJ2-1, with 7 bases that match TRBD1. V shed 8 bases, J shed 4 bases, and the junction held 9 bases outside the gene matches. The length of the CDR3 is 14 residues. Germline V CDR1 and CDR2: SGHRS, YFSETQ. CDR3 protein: CASSPGQSYNEQFF. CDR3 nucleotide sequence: TGCGCCAGTTCACCGGGACAGTCTTACAATGAGCAGTTCTTC.

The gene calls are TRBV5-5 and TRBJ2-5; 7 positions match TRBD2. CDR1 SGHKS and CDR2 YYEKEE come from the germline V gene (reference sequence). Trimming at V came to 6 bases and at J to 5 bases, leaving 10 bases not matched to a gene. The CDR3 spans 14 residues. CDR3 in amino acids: CASTATSTGETQYF. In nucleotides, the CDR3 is TGTGCCAGCACCGCGACTAGCACGGGGGAGACCCAGTACTTC.

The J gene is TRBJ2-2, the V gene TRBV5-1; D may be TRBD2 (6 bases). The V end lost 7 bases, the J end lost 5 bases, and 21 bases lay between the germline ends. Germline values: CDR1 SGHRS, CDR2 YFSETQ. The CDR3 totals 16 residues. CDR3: CASGTWSSLGTGELFF. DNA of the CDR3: TGCGCCAGCGGGACTTGGAGCTCCCTGGGGACCGGGGAGCTGTTTTTT.

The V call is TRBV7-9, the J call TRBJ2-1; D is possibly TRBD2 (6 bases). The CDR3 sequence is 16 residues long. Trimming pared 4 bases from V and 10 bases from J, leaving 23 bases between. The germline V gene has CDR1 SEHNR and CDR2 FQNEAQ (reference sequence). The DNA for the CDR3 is TGTGCCAGCAGCTCCTCGGTGGGGCGGGGAGACCGGGAGCAGTTCTTC. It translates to CASSSSVGRGDREQFF.

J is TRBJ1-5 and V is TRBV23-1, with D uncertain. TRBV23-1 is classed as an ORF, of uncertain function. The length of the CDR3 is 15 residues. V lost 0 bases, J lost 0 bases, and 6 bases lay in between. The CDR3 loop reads CASSQSPPSNQPQHF. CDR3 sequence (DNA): TGCGCCAGCAGTCAATCCCCTCCTAGCAATCAGCCCCAGCATTTT.

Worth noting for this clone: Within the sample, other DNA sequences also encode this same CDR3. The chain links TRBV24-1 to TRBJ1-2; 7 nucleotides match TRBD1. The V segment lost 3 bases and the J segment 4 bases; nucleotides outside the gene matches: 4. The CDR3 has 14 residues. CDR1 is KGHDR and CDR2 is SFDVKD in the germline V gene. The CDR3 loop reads CATSDRGQIYGYTF. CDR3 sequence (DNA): TGTGCCACCAGTGATAGGGGACAGATCTATGGCTACACCTTC.

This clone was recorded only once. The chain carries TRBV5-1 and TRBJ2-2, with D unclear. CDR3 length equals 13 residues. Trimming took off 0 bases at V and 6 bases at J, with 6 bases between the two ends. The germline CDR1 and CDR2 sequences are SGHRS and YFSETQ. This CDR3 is CASSLAFPGELFF. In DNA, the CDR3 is TGCGCCAGCAGCTTGGCCTTCCCCGGGGAGCTGTTTTTT.